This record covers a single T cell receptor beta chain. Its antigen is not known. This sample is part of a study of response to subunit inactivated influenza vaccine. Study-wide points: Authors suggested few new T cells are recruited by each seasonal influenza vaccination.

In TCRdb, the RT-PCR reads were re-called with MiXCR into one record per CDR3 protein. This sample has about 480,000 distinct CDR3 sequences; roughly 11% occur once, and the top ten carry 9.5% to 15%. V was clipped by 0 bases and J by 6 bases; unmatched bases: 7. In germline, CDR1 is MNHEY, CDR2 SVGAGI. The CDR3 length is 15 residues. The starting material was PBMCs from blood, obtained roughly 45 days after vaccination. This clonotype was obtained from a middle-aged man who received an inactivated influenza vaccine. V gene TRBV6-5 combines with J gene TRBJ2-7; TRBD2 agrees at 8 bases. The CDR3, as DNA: TGTGCCAGCAGTTACTCGGCGGGACTAGACGGCGAGCAGTACTTC. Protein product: CASSYSAGLDGEQYF.